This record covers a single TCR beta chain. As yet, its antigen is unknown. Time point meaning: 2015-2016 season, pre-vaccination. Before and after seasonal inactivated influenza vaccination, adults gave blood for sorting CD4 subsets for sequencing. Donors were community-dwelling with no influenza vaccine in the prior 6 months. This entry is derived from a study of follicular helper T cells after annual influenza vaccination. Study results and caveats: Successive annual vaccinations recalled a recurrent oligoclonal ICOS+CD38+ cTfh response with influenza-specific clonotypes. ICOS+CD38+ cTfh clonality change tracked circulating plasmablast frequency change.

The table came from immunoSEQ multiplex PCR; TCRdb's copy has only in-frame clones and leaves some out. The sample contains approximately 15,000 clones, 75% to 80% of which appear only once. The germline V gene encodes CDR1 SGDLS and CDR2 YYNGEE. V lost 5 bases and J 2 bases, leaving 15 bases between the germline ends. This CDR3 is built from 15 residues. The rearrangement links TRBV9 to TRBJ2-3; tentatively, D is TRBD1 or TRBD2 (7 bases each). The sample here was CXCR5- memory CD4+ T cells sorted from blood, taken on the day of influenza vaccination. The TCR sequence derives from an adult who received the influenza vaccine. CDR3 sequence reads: CASSGGEGATDTQYF. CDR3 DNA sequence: TGTGCCAGCAGTGGCGGGGAGGGGGCCACAGATACGCAGTATTTT.